A selection of T cell receptor beta chains follows, all from one sample in a study of cytomegalovirus exposure and HLA in healthy donors. Data came from immunoSEQ multiplex PCR; TCRdb stores just in-frame clones and leaves some out. The profile shows some 100,000 clones, approximately 80% of them singletons. Material: PBMCs. The origin of the receptors is a female donor in good health and CMV-seropositive. Both conserved end residues are part of each CDR3. The D gene is left open where the match is weak. Size is omitted from some rows. Given values are once, few, many or a class for expanded clones.

size: -; J: TRBJ1-4; D: TRBD1; V: TRBV4-1; DNA: TGCGCCAGCAGTCTACCGGGACAGGGGGAAAAACTGTTTTTT; CDR3: CASSLPGQGEKLFF
size: -; J: TRBJ2-1; D: -; V: TRBV5-6; DNA: TGTGCCAGCAGCTTGGCCGGAGACCACAATGAGCAGTTCTTC; CDR3: CASSLAGDHNEQFF
size: -; J: TRBJ2-2; D: -; V: TRBV5-6; DNA: TGTGCCAGCAGCTTTAGGACTGTTAACACCGGGGAGCTGTTTTTT; CDR3: CASSFRTVNTGELFF
size: -; J: TRBJ2-3; D: -; V: TRBV7-9; DNA: TGTGCCAGCAGCTCGCTGGGGCAGATTAGCACAGATACGCAGTATTTT; CDR3: CASSSLGQISTDTQYF
size: few; J: TRBJ1-3; D: -; V: TRBV9; DNA: TGTGCCAGCAGCGTAGGAGGTAGGAGAAACACCATATATTTT; CDR3: CASSVGGRRNTIYF
size: -; J: TRBJ2-4; D: -; V: TRBV4-3; DNA: TGCGCCAGCAGCCAAGTATTTGAGGGTGCCAAAAACATTCAGTACTTC; CDR3: CASSQVFEGAKNIQYF
size: once; J: TRBJ2-1; D: TRBD1; V: TRBV5-1; DNA: TGCGCCAGCAGCCAAGGACAGGCGAGCTCCTACAATGAGCAGTTCTTC; CDR3: CASSQGQASSYNEQFF
size: -; J: TRBJ2-1; D: TRBD2; V: TRBV30; DNA: TGTGCCTGGAGTGCACTAGCGGGAGTCAGGAATGAGCAGTTCTTC; CDR3: CAWSALAGVRNEQFF
size: -; J: TRBJ1-6; D: -; V: TRBV6-6; DNA: TGTGCCAGCAGTTTCGGGAATTTGGGCTATAATTCACCCCTCCACTTT; CDR3: CASSFGNLGYNSPLHF
size: -; J: TRBJ2-1; D: TRBD2; V: TRBV15; DNA: TGTGCCACCAGCAGAGGCAAGCGGGAGCTCCACAATGAGCAGTTCTTC; CDR3: CATSRGKRELHNEQFF
size: -; J: TRBJ2-7; D: TRBD1; V: TRBV10-3; DNA: TGTGCCATCAGTGGGGGGGGGACAGGGGTCTACGAGCAGTACTTC; CDR3: CAISGGGTGVYEQYF
size: -; J: TRBJ1-1; D: -; V: TRBV11-2; DNA: TGTGCCAGCAGCTTAGCGGGAGAAATGAACACTGAAGCTTTCTTT; CDR3: CASSLAGEMNTEAFF
size: -; J: TRBJ2-6; D: -; V: TRBV5-1; DNA: TGCGCCAGCAGCGCTGGAGCCTCTGGGGCCAACGTCCTGACTTTC; CDR3: CASSAGASGANVLTF
size: -; J: TRBJ2-6; D: TRBD2; V: TRBV5-1; DNA: TGCGCCAGCAGCTTGAGTAGCGGGGGGTTCTCTGGGGCCAACGGCCTGACTTTC; CDR3: CASSLSSGGFSGANGLTF
size: -; J: TRBJ1-5; D: -; V: TRBV15; DNA: TGTGCCACCAGCAGAGGGGGGGTGGACCCCAATAGCAATCAGCCCCAGCATTTT; CDR3: CATSRGGVDPNSNQPQHF
size: -; J: TRBJ2-7; D: TRBD1; V: TRBV4-1; DNA: TGCGCCAGCAGCCACACATGGCAGGGGGATATCTCCTACGAGCAGTACTTC; CDR3: CASSHTWQGDISYEQYF
size: -; J: TRBJ2-1; D: -; V: TRBV6-5; DNA: TGTGCTAAGCGGGTGTACAATGAGCAGTTCTTC; CDR3: CAKRVYNEQFF
size: -; J: TRBJ2-7; D: TRBD1; V: TRBV10-3; DNA: TGTGCCATCAGGGTGACAGGGGGCTCCTACGAGCAGTACTTC; CDR3: CAIRVTGGSYEQYF
size: -; J: TRBJ1-2; D: -; V: TRBV7-8; DNA: TGTGCCAGCAGCTTAGCGCAAGGAGGGAACTATGGCTACACCTTC; CDR3: CASSLAQGGNYGYTF
size: few; J: TRBJ1-2; D: TRBD1; V: TRBV6-5; DNA: TGTGCCAGCAGTTACTCCCGGACAGGGTTTAGCTATGGCTACACCTTC; CDR3: CASSYSRTGFSYGYTF
size: few; J: TRBJ2-7; D: -; V: TRBV20-1; DNA: TGCAGTGCTGGCCGCTACGAGCAGTACTTC; CDR3: CSAGRYEQYF
size: -; J: TRBJ2-7; D: TRBD1; V: TRBV29-1; DNA: TGCAGCGTCGCGACAGGGGCGAACGAGCAGTACTTC; CDR3: CSVATGANEQYF
size: -; J: TRBJ2-7; D: TRBD1; V: TRBV6-5; DNA: TGTGCCAGCAGGGGGACAGGCCTGCCGTTATACGAGCAGTACTTC; CDR3: CASRGTGLPLYEQYF
size: -; J: TRBJ2-7; D: TRBD2; V: TRBV10-3; DNA: TGTGCCATCAGGCCTAGCGGCCTCATCTCCTACGAGCAGTACTTC; CDR3: CAIRPSGLISYEQYF
size: -; J: TRBJ2-7; D: TRBD2; V: TRBV4-2; DNA: TGTGCCAGCAGCCAAGTTGGGACTAGCGGGCCCGAGCAGTACTTC; CDR3: CASSQVGTSGPEQYF
size: -; J: TRBJ1-4; D: -; V: TRBV5-8; DNA: TGTGCCAGCAGCTCTCGACAGGCCGTCGGGGAAAAACTGTTTTTT; CDR3: CASSSRQAVGEKLFF
size: -; J: TRBJ1-2; D: -; V: TRBV5-4; DNA: TGTGCCAGCAGCGTCACACAGGGTCTAAGCTACTACACCTTC; CDR3: CASSVTQGLSYYTF
size: -; J: TRBJ1-2; D: -; V: TRBV9; DNA: TGTGCCAGCAGCCTATGGACCGGGATTGGTGGCTACACCTTC; CDR3: CASSLWTGIGGYTF
size: -; J: TRBJ2-1; D: -; V: TRBV4-2; DNA: TGTGCCAGCAGCTTCACCGCGAATGAGCAGTTCTTC; CDR3: CASSFTANEQFF
size: -; J: TRBJ2-7; D: TRBD2; V: TRBV11-2; DNA: TGTGCCAGCAGCCAAGGGACTAGATCGTCCTACGAGCAGTACTTC; CDR3: CASSQGTRSSYEQYF
size: -; J: TRBJ2-5; D: -; V: TRBV2; DNA: TGTGCCAGCAGGCAGCTCACCCCGAGGGAGACCCAGTACTTC; CDR3: CASRQLTPRETQYF
size: -; J: TRBJ2-7; D: -; V: TRBV18; DNA: TGTGCCAGCTCACAAGAGCAGGGTAGCACCTACGAGCAGTACTTC; CDR3: CASSQEQGSTYEQYF
size: -; J: TRBJ1-6; D: -; V: TRBV5-4; DNA: TGTGCCAGCAGCTTGGTGGGGCGAGGACAGTCCATTTTTAATTCACCCCTCCACTTT; CDR3: CASSLVGRGQSIFNSPLHF
size: -; J: TRBJ2-3; D: -; V: TRBV5-4; DNA: TGTGCCAGCAGCGGGGGGGGCCGCACAGATACGCAGTATTTT; CDR3: CASSGGGRTDTQYF
size: -; J: TRBJ1-2; D: -; V: TRBV7-9; DNA: TGTTCCAGCAGCGTCGGGAACGATGGCTACACCTTC; CDR3: CSSSVGNDGYTF
size: -; J: TRBJ2-1; D: TRBD1; V: TRBV19; DNA: TGTGCCAGTAGTATAGCACAGGGGTTTAGGACGGGTGAGCAGTTCTTC; CDR3: CASSIAQGFRTGEQFF
size: -; J: TRBJ2-7; D: TRBD2; V: TRBV5-6; DNA: TGTGCCAGCAGCCGAGCCGGGACTAGCAACTCCTACGAGCAGTACTTC; CDR3: CASSRAGTSNSYEQYF
size: -; J: TRBJ1-6; D: -; V: TRBV6-1; DNA: TGTGCCAGCAGTACGCCGGGAGATTCACCCCTCCACTTT; CDR3: CASSTPGDSPLHF
size: -; J: TRBJ1-2; D: TRBD1; V: TRBV9; DNA: TGTGCCAGCAGCGCACGGGACAGACCAAACTATGGCTACACCTTC; CDR3: CASSARDRPNYGYTF
size: -; J: TRBJ2-3; D: -; V: TRBV29-1; DNA: TGCAGCGTCACAGGGGCGAGCGGGGGATACTCTAGCACAGATACGCAGTATTTT; CDR3: CSVTGASGGYSSTDTQYF
size: few; J: TRBJ2-1; D: TRBD2; V: TRBV7-9; DNA: TGTGCCAGCAGTTTAGGTGTAGCGGGTAGCTACAATGAGCAGTTCTTC; CDR3: CASSLGVAGSYNEQFF
size: -; J: TRBJ2-7; D: -; V: TRBV6-1; DNA: TGTGCCAGCAGTGAAACGGGCGGGGCCCTCTACGAGCAGTACTTC; CDR3: CASSETGGALYEQYF
size: once; J: TRBJ2-7; D: -; V: TRBV19; DNA: TGTGCCAGTAGTACGCTGTACGGGTCCCCCGAGCAGTACTTC; CDR3: CASSTLYGSPEQYF
size: -; J: TRBJ2-7; D: -; V: TRBV27; DNA: TGTGCCAGCAGCCTCACCTCGACAGGGAGGAACGAGCAGTACTTC; CDR3: CASSLTSTGRNEQYF
size: -; J: TRBJ2-1; D: -; V: TRBV23-1; DNA: TGCGCCAGCAGTCAAGCCGAGGGCCCACCAGCAGTTCGCTCCTACAATGAGCAGTTCTTC; CDR3: CASSQAEGPPAVRSYNEQFF
size: -; J: TRBJ2-3; D: -; V: TRBV7-7; DNA: TGTGCCAGCAGCCCCGGACTGAGCACAGATACGCAGTATTTT; CDR3: CASSPGLSTDTQYF
size: -; J: TRBJ2-3; D: -; V: TRBV5-1; DNA: TGCGCCAGCAGCCTCCGGCCGGAAGCGGTACCCACAGATACGCAGTATTTT; CDR3: CASSLRPEAVPTDTQYF
size: -; J: TRBJ2-7; D: TRBD1; V: TRBV10-3; DNA: TGTGCCATCAGTGGGGACAGGATAAACTCCTACGAGCAGTACTTC; CDR3: CAISGDRINSYEQYF
size: -; J: TRBJ1-2; D: -; V: TRBV11-2; DNA: TGTGCCAGCAGCTTAGGGGGCCGGTATGGCTACACCTTC; CDR3: CASSLGGRYGYTF
size: -; J: TRBJ2-1; D: -; V: TRBV6-6; DNA: TGTGCCAGCAGCCGACAGGGACTCCACAATGAGCAGTTCTTC; CDR3: CASSRQGLHNEQFF
size: -; J: TRBJ2-1; D: TRBD2; V: TRBV5-4; DNA: TGTGCCAGCAGCTTGAGTACTAGCGGCCTCCACAATGAGCAGTTCTTC; CDR3: CASSLSTSGLHNEQFF
size: -; J: TRBJ1-2; D: TRBD1; V: TRBV6-6; DNA: TGTGCCAGCGGGGACAGCATAAACTATGGCTACACCTTC; CDR3: CASGDSINYGYTF
size: -; J: TRBJ1-2; D: -; V: TRBV7-9; DNA: TGTGCCAGCAGCTTAGTGCAGGGGTTGGGCTACACCTTC; CDR3: CASSLVQGLGYTF